A single T cell receptor (beta chain) is shown here with its context. This sample stems from a study of control samples from healthy donors and cancer patients. Here immunoSEQ multiplex PCR was the method, and the copy in TCRdb shows in-frame clones only, minus some. The table records around 80,000 clones, 91% of them present only once. The clonotype was recovered from a man aged 50 to 59 in good health. The specimen was blood.

In nucleotides, the CDR3 is TGTGCCAGCAGCAGTTACCCCTCCCCTCACATTGAGCAGTTCTTC. This sequence encodes CASSSYPSPHIEQFF. The chain has TRBV7-8 and TRBJ2-1, with D unresolved. V lost 5 bases and J lost 9, with 20 bases in between. Germline V lookup: CDR1 SGHVS, CDR2 FQNEAQ. This CDR3 has 15 amino acids. The variable domain in full, completed from reference TRBV7-8 and TRBJ2-1, reads GAGVSQSPRYKVAKRGQDVALRCDPISGHVSLFWYQQALGQGPEFLTYFQNEAQLDKSGLPSDRFFAERPEGSVSTLKIQRTQQEDSAVYLCASSSYPSPHIEQFFGPGTRLTVL.